This T cell receptor (beta chain) was recovered during a study of cytomegalovirus exposure and HLA in healthy donors. The CDR3 spans 18 residues. J was trimmed by 2 bases and V by 1 base; bases with no gene match: 7. CDR1 and CDR2 (germline): SEHNR, FQNEAQ (reference sequence). General study points: The investigators catalogued 150 to 200 TCR beta chains as cytomegalovirus-associated. The records held CMV serostatus as the only immune exposure information.

About this clone: Its matching antigen is unknown.

The PCR was carried out with 60 Vbeta primers and 13 Jbeta primers. Source study methods: In a later analysis, the count reached 80 million or so unique TCR beta chains, with about 12 million shared. The data were produced by immunoSEQ multiplex PCR, yet TCRdb's version contains in-frame clones alone and is incomplete. D and trimming come from the DNA, and the V and J calls and clone size come from that table. The sample consists of more than 80,000 clones, around 80% of them appearing once. The rearrangement uses TRBV7-9 and TRBJ2-1, with 11 bases that match TRBD2. The sequence derives from a woman in her forties or fifties in good health and CMV-seropositive. Sequenced sample: PBMCs. The CDR3 region has the DNA TGTGCCAGCAGCTTAGAGGCTAGCGGGGGGAGACCCTACAATGAGCAGTTCTTC. It yields the protein CASSLEASGGRPYNEQFF. The full variable domain, with the rest looked up from reference TRBV7-9 and TRBJ2-1, is DTGVSQNPRHKITKRGQNVTFRCDPISEHNRLYWYRQTLGQGPEFLTYFQNEAQLEKSRLLSDRFSAERPKGSFSTLEIQRTEQGDSAMYLCASSLEASGGRPYNEQFFGPGTRLTVL.